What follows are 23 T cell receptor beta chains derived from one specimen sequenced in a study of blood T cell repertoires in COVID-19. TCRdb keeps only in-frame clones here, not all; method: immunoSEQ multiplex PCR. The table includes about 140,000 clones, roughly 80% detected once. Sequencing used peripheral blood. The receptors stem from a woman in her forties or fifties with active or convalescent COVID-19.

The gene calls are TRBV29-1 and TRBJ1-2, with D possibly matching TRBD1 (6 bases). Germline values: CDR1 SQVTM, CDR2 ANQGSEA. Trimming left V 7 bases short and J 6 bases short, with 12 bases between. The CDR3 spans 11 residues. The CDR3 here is CSGQGPDGYTF. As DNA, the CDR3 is TGCAGCGGGCAGGGGCCGGATGGCTACACCTTC.

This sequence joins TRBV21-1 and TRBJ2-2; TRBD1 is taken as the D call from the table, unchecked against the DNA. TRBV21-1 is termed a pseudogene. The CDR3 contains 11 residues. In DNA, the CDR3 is TGTGCCAGCAGTCCCAGGGGGGAGCTGTTTTTT. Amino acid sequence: CASSPRGELFF.

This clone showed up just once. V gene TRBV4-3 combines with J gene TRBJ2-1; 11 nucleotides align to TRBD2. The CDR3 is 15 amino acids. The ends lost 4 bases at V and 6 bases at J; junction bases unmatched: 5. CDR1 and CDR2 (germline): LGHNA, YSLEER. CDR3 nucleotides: TGCGCCAGCAGCCCTCAAGGGACTAGCGGCAATGAGCAGTTCTTC. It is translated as CASSPQGTSGNEQFF.

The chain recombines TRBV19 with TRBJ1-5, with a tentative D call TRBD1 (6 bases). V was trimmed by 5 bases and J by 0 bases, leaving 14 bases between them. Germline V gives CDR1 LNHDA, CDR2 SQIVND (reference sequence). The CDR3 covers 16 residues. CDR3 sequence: CASSLRGQSSNQPQHF. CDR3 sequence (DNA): TGTGCCAGTAGTCTACGAGGACAGAGTAGCAATCAGCCCCAGCATTTT.

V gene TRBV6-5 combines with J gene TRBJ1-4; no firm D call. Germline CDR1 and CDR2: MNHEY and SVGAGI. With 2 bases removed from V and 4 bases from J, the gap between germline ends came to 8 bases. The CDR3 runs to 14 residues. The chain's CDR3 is CASSYNGLNEKLFF. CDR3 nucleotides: TGTGCCAGCAGTTACAATGGACTTAATGAAAAACTGTTTTTT.

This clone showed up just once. The CDR3 sequence: CASSKNRGNYNEQFF. The CDR3 nucleotides are TGTGCCAGCAGCAAGAACAGGGGGAACTACAATGAGCAGTTCTTC. This chain joins TRBV6-2 or TRBV6-3 and TRBJ2-1; 8 positions match TRBD1. V dropped 6 bases and J dropped 3; count of bases not matched to a gene: 7. Germline V gene sequence: CDR1 MNHEY, CDR2 SVGEGT. CDR3 length equals 15 residues.

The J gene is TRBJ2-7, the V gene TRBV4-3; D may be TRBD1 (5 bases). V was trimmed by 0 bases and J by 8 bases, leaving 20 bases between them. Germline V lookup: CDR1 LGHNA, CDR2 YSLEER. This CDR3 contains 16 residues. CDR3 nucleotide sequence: TGCGCCAGCAGCCAAGATCCTTCAGGGTCCCTTCCCCAGCAGTACTTC. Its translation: CASSQDPSGSLPQQYF.

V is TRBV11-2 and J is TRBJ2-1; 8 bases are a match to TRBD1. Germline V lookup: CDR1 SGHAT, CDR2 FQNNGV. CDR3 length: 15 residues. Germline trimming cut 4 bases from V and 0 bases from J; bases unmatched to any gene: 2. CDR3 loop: CASSSTGGSYNEQFF. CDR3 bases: TGTGCCAGCAGCTCAACAGGGGGCTCCTACAATGAGCAGTTCTTC.

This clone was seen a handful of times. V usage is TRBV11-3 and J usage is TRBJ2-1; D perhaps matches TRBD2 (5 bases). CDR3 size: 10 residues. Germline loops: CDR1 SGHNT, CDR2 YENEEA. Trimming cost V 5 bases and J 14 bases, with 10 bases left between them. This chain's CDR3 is CASSPPGEFF. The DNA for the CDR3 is TGTGCCAGCAGCCCCCCCGGGGAGTTCTTC.

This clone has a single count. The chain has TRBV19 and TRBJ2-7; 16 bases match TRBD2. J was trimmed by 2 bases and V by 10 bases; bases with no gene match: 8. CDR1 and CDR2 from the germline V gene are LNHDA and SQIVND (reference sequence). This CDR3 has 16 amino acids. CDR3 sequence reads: CATSGTSGRAAYEQYF. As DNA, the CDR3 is TGTGCCACCTCCGGGACTAGCGGGAGGGCCGCCTACGAGCAGTACTTC.

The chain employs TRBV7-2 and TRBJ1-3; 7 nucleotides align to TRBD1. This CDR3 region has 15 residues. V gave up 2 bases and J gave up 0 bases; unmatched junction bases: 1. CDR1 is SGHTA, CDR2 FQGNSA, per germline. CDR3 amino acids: CASSLRDSSGNTIYF. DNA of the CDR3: TGTGCCAGCAGCTTAAGGGACAGCTCTGGAAACACCATATATTTT. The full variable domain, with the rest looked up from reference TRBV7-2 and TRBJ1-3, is GAGVSQSPSNKVTEKGKDVELRCDPISGHTALYWYRQSLGQGLEFLIYFQGNSAPDKSGLPSDRFSAERTGGSVSTLTIQRTQQEDSAVYLCASSLRDSSGNTIYFGEGSWLTVV.

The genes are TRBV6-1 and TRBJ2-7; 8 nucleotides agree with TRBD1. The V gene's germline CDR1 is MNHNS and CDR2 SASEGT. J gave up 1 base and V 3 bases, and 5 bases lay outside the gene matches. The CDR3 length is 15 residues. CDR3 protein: CASSDPGQVSYEQYF. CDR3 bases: TGTGCCAGCAGTGACCCGGGACAGGTTTCCTACGAGCAGTACTTC.

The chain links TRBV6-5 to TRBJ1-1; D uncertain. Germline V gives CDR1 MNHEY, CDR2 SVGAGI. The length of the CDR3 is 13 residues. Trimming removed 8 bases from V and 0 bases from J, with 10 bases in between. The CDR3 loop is CASGAGLNTEAFF. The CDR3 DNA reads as TGTGCCAGCGGAGCCGGGTTGAACACTGAAGCTTTCTTT.

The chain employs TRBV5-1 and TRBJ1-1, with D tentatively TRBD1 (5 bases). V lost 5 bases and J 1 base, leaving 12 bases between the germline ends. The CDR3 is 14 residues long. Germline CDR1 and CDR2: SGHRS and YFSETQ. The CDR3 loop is CASREGTGNTEAFF. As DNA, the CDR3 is TGCGCCAGCAGGGAAGGAACAGGGAACACTGAAGCTTTCTTT.

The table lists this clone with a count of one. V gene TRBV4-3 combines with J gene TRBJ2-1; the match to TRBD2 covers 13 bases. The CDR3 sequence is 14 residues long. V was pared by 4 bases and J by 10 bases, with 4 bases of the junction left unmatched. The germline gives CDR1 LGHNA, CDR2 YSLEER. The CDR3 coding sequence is TGCGCCAGCAGCCCGCTACTAGCGGGAGGGGAGCAGTTCTTC. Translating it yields CASSPLLAGGEQFF.

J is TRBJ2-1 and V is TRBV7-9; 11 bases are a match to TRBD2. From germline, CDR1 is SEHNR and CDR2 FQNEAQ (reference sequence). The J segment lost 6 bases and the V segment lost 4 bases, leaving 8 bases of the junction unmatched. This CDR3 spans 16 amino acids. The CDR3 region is CASSSLSGTSGNEQFF. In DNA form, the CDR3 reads TGTGCCAGCAGCTCCTTGTCCGGGACTAGCGGCAATGAGCAGTTCTTC. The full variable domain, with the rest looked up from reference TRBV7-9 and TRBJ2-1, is DTGVSQNPRHKITKRGQNVTFRCDPISEHNRLYWYRQTLGQGPEFLTYFQNEAQLEKSRLLSDRFSAERPKGSFSTLEIQRTEQGDSAMYLCASSSLSGTSGNEQFFGPGTRLTVL.

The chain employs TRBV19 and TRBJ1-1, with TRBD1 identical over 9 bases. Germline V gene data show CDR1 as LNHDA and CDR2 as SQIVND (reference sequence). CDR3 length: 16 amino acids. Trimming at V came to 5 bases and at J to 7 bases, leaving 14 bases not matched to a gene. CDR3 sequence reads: CASSEWRTGEAGEAFF. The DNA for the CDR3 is TGTGCCAGTAGTGAGTGGCGGACAGGGGAGGCTGGTGAAGCTTTCTTT.

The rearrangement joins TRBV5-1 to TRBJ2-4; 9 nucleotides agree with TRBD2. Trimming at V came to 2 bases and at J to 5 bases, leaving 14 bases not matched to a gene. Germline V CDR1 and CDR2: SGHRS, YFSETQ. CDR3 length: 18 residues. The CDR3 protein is CASSFKNAAGGRENIQYF. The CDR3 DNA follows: TGCGCCAGCAGCTTCAAGAACGCAGCGGGGGGCAGGGAAAACATTCAGTACTTC.

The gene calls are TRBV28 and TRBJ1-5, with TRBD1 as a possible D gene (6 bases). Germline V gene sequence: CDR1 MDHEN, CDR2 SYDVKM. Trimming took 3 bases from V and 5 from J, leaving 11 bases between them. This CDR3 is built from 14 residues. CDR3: CASSFGAGDQPQHF. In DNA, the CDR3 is TGTGCCAGCAGTTTCGGGGCAGGGGATCAGCCCCAGCATTTT.

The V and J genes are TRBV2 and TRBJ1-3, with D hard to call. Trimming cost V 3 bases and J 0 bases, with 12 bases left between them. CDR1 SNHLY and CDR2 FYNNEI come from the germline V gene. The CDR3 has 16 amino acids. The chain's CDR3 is CASSDKRRNSGNTIYF. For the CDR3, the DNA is TGTGCCAGCAGTGATAAGAGGAGGAACTCTGGAAACACCATATATTTT.

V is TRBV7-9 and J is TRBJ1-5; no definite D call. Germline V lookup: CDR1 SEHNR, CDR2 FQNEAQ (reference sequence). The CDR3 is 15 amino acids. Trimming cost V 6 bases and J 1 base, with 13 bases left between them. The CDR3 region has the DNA TGTGCCAGCAGTAACGGGTCCGGGAGCAATCAGCCCCAGCATTTT. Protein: CASSNGSGSNQPQHF.

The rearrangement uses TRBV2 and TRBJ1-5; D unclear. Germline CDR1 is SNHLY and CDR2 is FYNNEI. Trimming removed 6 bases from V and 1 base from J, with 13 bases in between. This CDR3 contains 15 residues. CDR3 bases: TGTGCCAGCAGGGCCGACTGGGTAAGCAATCAGCCCCAGCATTTT. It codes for CASRADWVSNQPQHF.

CDR3 sequence: CASSLGGTGELFF. The CDR3, as DNA: TGTGCCAGCAGCTTAGGCGGGACCGGGGAGCTGTTTTTT. The rearrangement uses TRBV11-2 and TRBJ2-2; tentative D call: TRBD2 (5 bases). CDR1 and CDR2 (germline): SGHAT, FQNNGV. V shed 1 base and J shed 5 bases, with 5 bases lying between them. There are 13 residues in the CDR3.